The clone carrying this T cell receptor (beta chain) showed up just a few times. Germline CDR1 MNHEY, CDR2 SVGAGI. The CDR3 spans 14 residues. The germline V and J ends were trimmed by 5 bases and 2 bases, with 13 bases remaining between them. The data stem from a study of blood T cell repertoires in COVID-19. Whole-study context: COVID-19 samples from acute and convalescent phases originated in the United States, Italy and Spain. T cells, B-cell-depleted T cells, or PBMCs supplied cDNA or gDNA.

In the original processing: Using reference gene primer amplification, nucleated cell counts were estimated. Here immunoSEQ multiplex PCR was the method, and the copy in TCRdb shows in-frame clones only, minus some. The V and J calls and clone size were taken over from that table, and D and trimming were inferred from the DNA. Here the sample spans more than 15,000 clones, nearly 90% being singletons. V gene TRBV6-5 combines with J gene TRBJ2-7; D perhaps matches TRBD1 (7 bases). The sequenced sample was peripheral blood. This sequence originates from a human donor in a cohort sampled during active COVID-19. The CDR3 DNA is TGTGCCAGCAGTAGCAGGGGGGTAGCCTACGAGCAGTACTTC. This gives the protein CASSSRGVAYEQYF.